This T cell receptor (beta chain) was observed in a study of shared clonotypes between healthy human individuals. Trimming shortened V by 4 bases and J by 6 bases, and 13 bases separated the two germline ends. The CDR3 is 13 residues long. Germline V CDR1 and CDR2: SNHLY, FYNNEI. Concerning this clone: The antigen remains unidentified.

Naive CD8 cells, CD45RO-negative and positively selected for CCR7, excluded terminally differentiated effector memory CD45RA+ cells. Study-wide points: Roughly 5.3% of naive CD4 clonotypes were common to several donors. Sorted-subset samples were not fully sequenced, rarefaction indicated. Estimated richness values were generally larger in naive subsets than in memory subsets.

This table comes from immunoSEQ multiplex PCR, and its TCRdb copy is limited to in-frame clones, with some not included. Of 630,000 or so clones in the sample, 95% to 98% were seen once. The V and J genes are TRBV2 and TRBJ2-7; D unresolved. Sequenced input: naive CD8+ T cells sorted from blood. The sequence derives from a man under 40 in good health. The CDR3 DNA sequence: TGTGCCAGCAGTGCTGGGCCGCTCGGCGAGCAGTACTTC. It translates to CASSAGPLGEQYF.